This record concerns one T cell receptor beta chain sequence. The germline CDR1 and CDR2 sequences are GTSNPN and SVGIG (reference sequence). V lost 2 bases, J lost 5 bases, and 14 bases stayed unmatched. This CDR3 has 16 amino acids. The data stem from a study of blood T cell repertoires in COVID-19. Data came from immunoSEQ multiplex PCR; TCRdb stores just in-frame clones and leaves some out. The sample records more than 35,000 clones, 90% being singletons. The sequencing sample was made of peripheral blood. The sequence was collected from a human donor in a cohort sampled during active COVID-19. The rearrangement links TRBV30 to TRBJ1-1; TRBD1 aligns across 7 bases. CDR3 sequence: CAWSFWDGQEETEAFF. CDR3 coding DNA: TGTGCCTGGAGTTTCTGGGACGGACAGGAGGAAACTGAAGCTTTCTTT.